The present entry profiles one TCR beta chain with its context. The target antigen is unknown. This sample stems from a study of cytomegalovirus exposure and HLA in healthy donors. The primer mix had 60 Vbeta and 13 Jbeta primers. Clones were sequenced by immunoSEQ multiplex PCR, and TCRdb holds only the in-frame ones, with some missing. Altogether about 130,000 clones are present, over 70% being singletons, with the ten largest covering roughly 6.6%. Findings of the study overall: Later analysis placed DRB1 highest and HLA-C lowest in TCR association rates, which differed by HLA locus. It was reported that TCR beta sequences correctly inferred the HLA-A and HLA-B alleles for most subjects.

The receptor was derived from a man aged 30-40 years in good health and CMV-seronegative. Input material: PBMCs.

CDR3: CASSLLAGGPIKNEQFF. For the CDR3, the DNA is TGTGCCAGCAGTTTATTGGCGGGAGGCCCAATCAAGAATGAGCAGTTCTTC. V is TRBV27 and J is TRBJ2-1, with 8 bases lining up with TRBD2. The CDR3 runs to 17 residues. Germline V gives CDR1 MNHEY, CDR2 SMNVEV (reference sequence). The junction had 12 bases not matched to a gene; V was cut back by 1 base and J by 7 bases.